This T cell receptor (beta chain) was profiled in a study of blood T cell repertoires in COVID-19. Across the study: There were acute and convalescent COVID-19 samples, and they came from the United States, Italy and Spain.

The CDR3 covers 14 residues. Germline CDR1 is MNHEY and CDR2 is SMNVEV (reference sequence). Trimming took 0 bases from V and 8 from J; bases not matched to a gene: 6. Original processing methods: Counts of nucleated cells, estimated from reference gene primer amplification, were obtained. TCRdb's table, derived via immunoSEQ multiplex PCR, lists solely in-frame clones and lacks some. The V and J calls and the clone size are those of that table, but D and trimming were determined from the DNA. The sample has about 120,000 clones, roughly 79% seen once. This TCR came from a human donor in a cohort sampled during active COVID-19. Source material: peripheral blood. This chain links TRBV27 with TRBJ1-1, with 7 bases lining up with TRBD1. The CDR3 bases are TGTGCCAGCAGTTTATCCCCGACAGGGCGAGAAGCTTTCTTT. It yields the protein CASSLSPTGREAFF.